The 8 T cell receptor beta chains given below trace back to one sample, sequenced in a study of identical twins. One entry per CDR3 protein results from TCRdb running MiXCR on the 5' RACE reads. The sample shows some 1,700,000 distinct CDR3 sequences, about 31% of them seen only once. The material sequenced was cord blood. All receptors derive from a newborn girl in good health.

In nucleotides, the CDR3 is TGTGCCAGCAGCTTGGTAGCCTCGGGGGGACGCACCTACGAGCAGTACTTC. This translates into CASSLVASGGRTYEQYF. The V and J genes are TRBV5-5 and TRBJ2-5, with 7 bases lining up with TRBD2. The J call may be faulty, since TRBJ2-7 better matches the DNA end. The CDR3 runs to 17 residues. The germline V gene encodes CDR1 SGHKS and CDR2 YYEKEE (reference sequence).

Comment on this clonotype: A read error may be the cause here, since a much bigger clone is one base away. V usage is TRBV6-6 and J usage is TRBJ1-2; tentative D call: TRBD1 (6 bases). V was clipped by 5 bases and J by 4 bases, with 20 bases between them. CDR3 length equals 16 residues. CDR1 MNHNY and CDR2 SVGAGI come from the germline V gene (reference sequence). This chain's CDR3 is CASSPSRTAPPYGYTF. CDR3 nucleotide sequence: TGTGCCAGCAGTCCTTCCCGGACAGCCCCTCCCTATGGCTACACCTTC.

This clonotype occurred a few times. The gene calls are TRBV28 and TRBJ1-5, with D hard to call. The germline CDR1 and CDR2 sequences are MDHEN and SYDVKM. Trimming shortened V by 6 bases and J by 5 bases, and 14 bases separated the two germline ends. The CDR3 loop spans 14 amino acids. The CDR3 sequence: CASSPKLGDQPQHF. As DNA, the CDR3 is TGTGCCAGCAGCCCCAAACTTGGAGATCAGCCCCAGCATTTT.

This clonotype was counted between two and nine times. The rearrangement uses TRBV5-6 and TRBJ1-2; 7 bases agree with TRBD1. CDR1 is SGHDT and CDR2 is YYEEEE in the germline V gene. The V and J ends lost 1 base and 5 bases, in that order; junction bases with no gene match: 8. The CDR3 is 15 amino acids. CDR3 protein: CASSLPTGKGYGYTF. CDR3 bases: TGTGCCAGCAGCTTGCCGACAGGGAAAGGATATGGCTACACCTTC.

This clonotype showed up just a few times. The rearrangement links TRBV6-5 to TRBJ2-7, with TRBD2 identical over 8 bases. The CDR3 runs to 16 residues. The V gene's germline CDR1 is MNHEY and CDR2 SVGAGI. Losses at the gene ends were 0 bases for V and 2 bases for J; bases not matched to a gene: 6. CDR3 DNA sequence: TGTGCCAGCAGTTACTCGATCGGACTAGCCGCCTACGAGCAGTACTTC. This sequence encodes CASSYSIGLAAYEQYF.

This clonotype was detected once. The chain carries TRBV28 and TRBJ1-2, with D maybe TRBD1 (5 bases). Germline values: CDR1 MDHEN, CDR2 SYDVKM. The CDR3 length is 13 residues. V was clipped by 6 bases and J by 8 bases, with 16 bases between them. CDR3 in amino acids: CASRDGTTLGYTF. CDR3 nucleotide sequence: TGTGCCAGCAGAGACGGGACGACCCTGGGCTACACCTTC.

The rearrangement joins TRBV20-1 to TRBJ2-4; 9 nucleotides match TRBD1. The DNA end is more similar to TRBJ2-7, so the J call may be wrong. The CDR3 contains 12 residues. In germline, CDR1 is DFQATT, CDR2 SNEGSKA (reference sequence). In DNA, the CDR3 is TGCAGTGCCGGACAGGGGTTCTACGAGCAGTACTTC. As protein: CSAGQGFYEQYF.

The chain combines TRBV12-3 or TRBV12-4 with TRBJ1-1; no reliable D call. The V gene lost 2 bases and the J gene lost 5 bases, with 18 bases spanning the gap. The CDR3 runs to 16 residues. CDR3 sequence reads: CASSLIPTRARTEAFF. The CDR3 DNA is TGTGCCAGCAGTTTAATACCGACAAGGGCTCGAACTGAAGCTTTCTTT.